Listed here are 30 T cell receptor beta chains from one sample, sequenced in a study of T cells in Graves' hyperthyroidism and ophthalmopathy. Amplification targeted TCR beta CDR3 regions from RNA transcripts. TCR CDR3 regions were first amplified by RT-PCR with HTBI primers. TCRdb reprocessed the multiplex PCR reads with MiXCR, giving one entry per CDR3 protein. The sample records hundreds of thousands of distinct CDR3 sequences, 14% being singletons. Sequenced material: blood. These receptors all stem from a woman between 45 and 60 years old with Graves' ophthalmopathy.

This clonotype showed up just a few times. The chain carries TRBV19 and TRBJ2-6, with TRBD1 identical over 9 bases. The CDR3 totals 19 residues. With V trimmed by 3 bases and J by 0 bases, 9 bases remained unmatched. Germline CDR1 and CDR2: LNHDA and SQIVND (reference sequence). The CDR3 bases are TGTGCCAGTAGTATCCCGCGGACAGGGGTCCTCTCTGGGGCCAACGTCCTGACTTTC. Translated: CASSIPRTGVLSGANVLTF.

This clonotype was recorded many times. This rearrangement joins TRBV3-1 to TRBJ2-2; D is unclear. Trimming took 2 bases from V and 7 from J, leaving 14 bases between them. Germline lookup yields CDR1 LGHDT and CDR2 YNNKEL (reference sequence). The CDR3 extends over 15 amino acids. The CDR3 nucleotides are TGTGCCAGCAGCCAACTGGGCGGATCTGGCGGGGAGCTGTTTTTT. Amino acids: CASSQLGGSGGELFF. Looking up the rest from reference TRBV3-1 and TRBJ2-2 gives the full variable domain: DTAVSQTPKYLVTQMGNDKSIKCEQNLGHDTMYWYKQDSKKFLKIMFSYNNKELIINETVPNRFSPKSPDKAHLNLHINSLELGDSAVYFCASSQLGGSGGELFFGEGSRLTVL.

This clonotype was seen ten or more times. V is TRBV6-2 or TRBV6-3 and J is TRBJ2-7, with D perhaps TRBD1 (6 bases). Trimming removed 0 bases at V and 3 bases at J, with 15 bases between. The germline gives CDR1 MNHEY, CDR2 SVGEGT. There are 16 residues in the CDR3. The CDR3 region is CASSYSAGVLGYEQYF. The DNA for the CDR3 is TGTGCCAGCAGTTACTCGGCAGGGGTACTCGGCTACGAGCAGTACTTC.

In the case of this clonotype: This may be a read error: a much more frequent sequence differs by one nucleotide. This chain connects TRBV9 to TRBJ2-1, with 8 positions matching TRBD1. The junction had 6 bases not matched to a gene; V was cut back by 4 bases and J by 3 bases. This CDR3 region has 15 residues. CDR1 and CDR2 from the germline V gene are SGDLS and YYNGEE. The CDR3 loop reads CASSPRQGSYNEQFF. CDR3 bases: TGTGCCAGCAGCCCTCGACAGGGGAGCTACAATGAGCAGTTCTTC.

The chain carries TRBV5-5 and TRBJ1-2, with 7 bases lining up with TRBD1. Trimming removed 8 bases from V and 3 bases from J; junction bases left unmatched: 7. CDR3 length equals 13 residues. Germline loops: CDR1 SGHKS, CDR2 YYEKEE (reference sequence). The CDR3 nucleotides read TGTGCCAGTGCGACAGGGTTAGACTATGGCTACACCTTC. Translated: CASATGLDYGYTF.

This clonotype has at least ten counts. This rearrangement joins TRBV7-8 to TRBJ2-2; 7 bases are a match to TRBD2. This CDR3 has 15 residues. V shed 1 base and J 7 bases; nucleotides not matched to a gene: 6. Germline lookup yields CDR1 SGHVS and CDR2 FQNEAQ. CDR3 in DNA: TGTGCCAGCAGCTTAGTCGTTTTAGCGGGCGGGGAGCTGTTTTTT. Protein product: CASSLVVLAGGELFF.

At least ten counts were recorded for this clonotype. V usage is TRBV2 and J usage is TRBJ1-5; 7 bases line up with TRBD1. The CDR3 has 14 residues. V lost 4 bases and J lost 5; bases outside the gene matches: 5. Germline CDR1 SNHLY, CDR2 FYNNEI. The CDR3, as DNA: TGTGCCAGCAGTGTAGAACAGGGGCATCAGCCCCAGCATTTT. This codes for CASSVEQGHQPQHF.

This clonotype was seen many times. The CDR3, as DNA: TGCAGTGCTAGGAGGACTAGCAGAGAGCAGTTCTTC. Residues: CSARRTSREQFF. The chain links TRBV20-1 to TRBJ2-1, with 8 nucleotides matching TRBD2. The CDR3 is 12 residues long. The germline V gene encodes CDR1 DFQATT and CDR2 SNEGSKA (reference sequence). The trim removed 3 bases at V and 10 bases at J, leaving 5 bases unmatched.

V gene TRBV12-3 or TRBV12-4 combines with J gene TRBJ1-6, with TRBD1 as a possible D gene (5 bases). The CDR3 runs to 16 residues. Trimming removed 2 bases from V and 0 bases from J, with 8 bases in between. The chain's CDR3 is CASSLTRGSYNSPLHF. The CDR3 DNA reads TGTGCCAGCAGTTTAACTAGGGGCTCCTATAATTCACCCCTCCACTTT.

This clonotype was found many times. This chain joins TRBV4-2 and TRBJ2-2; 8 nucleotides align to TRBD2. The ends lost 3 bases at V and 10 bases at J; junction bases unmatched: 10. Germline CDR1 is LGHNA and CDR2 is YNFKEQ. This CDR3 has 15 residues. CDR3 in DNA: TGTGCCAGCAGCCAGGGGACTAGGACGAAGGCGGAGCTGTTTTTT. Residues: CASSQGTRTKAELFF.

CDR3 bases: TGTGCCAGCAGCCAGGAACTCCTAGCGGGAGGATATGAGCAGTTCTTC. Residues: CASSQELLAGGYEQFF. The genes are TRBV4-2 and TRBJ2-1; TRBD2 agrees at 11 bases. Germline CDR1 and CDR2: LGHNA and YNFKEQ. This CDR3 contains 16 residues. V lost 3 bases, J lost 8 bases, and 9 bases stayed unmatched.

This clonotype has only a few counts. The CDR3 DNA reads TGTGCCAGCAGCGTAGGAGGGACAGGGGGCTACGAGCAGTACTTC. Amino acid sequence: CASSVGGTGGYEQYF. V gene TRBV9 combines with J gene TRBJ2-7; 11 bases line up with TRBD1. Trimming cost V 0 bases and J 3 bases; bases outside gene matches: 2. The CDR3 is 15 residues long. Germline loops: CDR1 SGDLS, CDR2 YYNGEE.

This clonotype was counted ten times or more. The chain joins TRBV12-3 or TRBV12-4 to TRBJ2-2; D gene ambiguous. Trimming stripped 3 bases from V and 8 bases from J, with 10 bases between. The CDR3 consists of 13 residues. DNA of the CDR3: TGTGCCAGCAGTTTTGATGTTCTAGGGGAGCTGTTTTTT. Amino acid sequence: CASSFDVLGELFF.

This clonotype came up many times. The chain carries TRBV20-1 and TRBJ2-7; 8 bases agree with TRBD1. V lost 1 base to trimming and J lost 7 bases; unmatched junction nucleotides: 3. Germline V gives CDR1 DFQATT, CDR2 SNEGSKA (reference sequence). The CDR3 extends over 12 amino acids. The CDR3: CSARVRGQEQYF. The CDR3 region has the DNA TGCAGTGCTAGAGTCAGGGGGCAAGAGCAGTACTTC.

This clonotype has at least ten counts. The genes are TRBV4-1 and TRBJ1-2, with 11 bases matching TRBD1. Germline V gives CDR1 MGHRA, CDR2 YSYEKL. The CDR3 covers 15 residues. V lost 1 base to trimming and J lost 5 bases; unmatched junction nucleotides: 3. The CDR3: CASSQAGQGGYGYTF. DNA of the CDR3: TGCGCCAGCAGCCAAGCGGGACAGGGGGGATATGGCTACACCTTC.

The chain links TRBV28 to TRBJ2-3; D might be TRBD1 or TRBD2, each matching 5 bases. The CDR3 totals 16 residues. Germline CDR1 reads MDHEN; CDR2 reads SYDVKM. Trimming took off 5 bases at V and 2 bases at J, with 17 bases between the two ends. Written as DNA, the CDR3 is TGTGCCAGCAGTCCCTCGATGGGACGAGACACAGATACGCAGTATTTT. Its protein is CASSPSMGRDTDTQYF.

Notes on this clonotype: This clone may be a read error of a much larger clone one base away. This chain connects TRBV24-1 to TRBJ1-5; D unclear. Germline CDR1 and CDR2: KGHDR and SFDVKD. CDR3 length: 15 residues. The V end lost 5 bases, the J end lost 3 bases, and 13 bases lay between the germline ends. The CDR3 region is CATSGSGQPNQPQHF. For the CDR3, the DNA is TGTGCCACCAGTGGTTCCGGCCAGCCCAATCAGCCCCAGCATTTT.

This clonotype was observed at least ten times. The J gene is TRBJ1-1, the V gene TRBV20-1, with D tentatively TRBD1 (6 bases). This CDR3 has 13 amino acids. The V end lost 6 bases, the J end lost 9 bases, and 20 bases lay between the germline ends. CDR1 DFQATT and CDR2 SNEGSKA come from the germline V gene (reference sequence). The CDR3 protein is CSATQIAGGQAFF. As DNA, the CDR3 is TGCAGTGCCACCCAAATAGCGGGGGGGCAAGCTTTCTTT.

This clonotype showed up many times. V usage is TRBV28 and J usage is TRBJ2-1; TRBD2 agrees at 13 bases. The length of the CDR3 is 15 residues. Trimming took 4 bases from V and 5 from J; bases not matched to a gene: 2. The germline CDR1 and CDR2 sequences are MDHEN and SYDVKM. CDR3 sequence reads: CASSWTSGSHNEQFF. The CDR3, as DNA: TGTGCCAGCAGTTGGACTAGCGGGAGTCACAATGAGCAGTTCTTC.

Many counts were recorded for this clonotype. The V call is TRBV9, the J call TRBJ2-3; no clear D gene. The V end lost 0 bases, the J end lost 2 bases, and 1 base lay between the germline ends. The CDR3 is 12 amino acids. CDR1 is SGDLS and CDR2 is YYNGEE in the germline V gene. The CDR3 sequence is CASSVVTDTQYF. CDR3 coding DNA: TGTGCCAGCAGCGTAGTCACAGATACGCAGTATTTT. The entire variable domain, with the rest obtained from reference TRBV9 and TRBJ2-3, is as follows: DSGVTQTPKHLITATGQRVTLRCSPRSGDLSVYWYQQSLDQGLQFLIQYYNGEERAKGNILERFSAQQFPDLHSELNLSSLELGDSALYFCASSVVTDTQYFGPGTRLTVL.

This clonotype was counted at least ten times. The J gene is TRBJ2-5, the V gene TRBV20-1; 7 nucleotides agree with TRBD2. CDR1 and CDR2 from the germline V gene are DFQATT and SNEGSKA (reference sequence). Trimming at V came to 2 bases and at J to 5 bases, leaving 5 bases not matched to a gene. The CDR3 is 13 amino acids. The DNA for the CDR3 is TGCAGTGCTAGATGGGGAGGGATGGAGACCCAGTACTTC. As protein: CSARWGGMETQYF.

This clonotype was counted ten times or more. The chain links TRBV6-5 to TRBJ2-5; the D gene could be TRBD1 or TRBD2 (5 bases each). The V and J ends lost 2 bases and 5 bases respectively, with 15 bases between them. This CDR3 is 15 amino acids long. Germline V gene lookup returns CDR1 MNHEY and CDR2 SVGAGI. The CDR3 nucleotides read TGTGCCAGCAGTTACGTGGGGGATCGACTTGAGACCCAGTACTTC. The encoded protein is CASSYVGDRLETQYF.

This clonotype was recorded many times. The rearrangement joins TRBV28 to TRBJ2-7; TRBD2 agrees at 11 bases. Germline V lookup: CDR1 MDHEN, CDR2 SYDVKM. CDR3 length: 15 amino acids. V shed 6 bases and J 2 bases; nucleotides not matched to a gene: 6. The CDR3 DNA reads as TGTGCCAGCAGACCAGGGACTAGCGGACCCTACGAGCAGTACTTC. It encodes CASRPGTSGPYEQYF.

The chain recombines TRBV19 with TRBJ1-3; D is ambiguous. The V gene's germline CDR1 is LNHDA and CDR2 SQIVND (reference sequence). The CDR3 covers 16 residues. V was clipped by 3 bases and J by 0 bases, with 12 bases between them. The CDR3 region has the DNA TGTGCCAGTAGTATGATCCCGGGTGCCTCTGGAAACACCATATATTTT. It codes for CASSMIPGASGNTIYF.

Ten or more counts support this clonotype. The V call is TRBV30, the J call TRBJ1-1; the D gene is possibly TRBD1 (6 bases). V lost 0 bases and J lost 1, with 15 bases in between. Germline V CDR1 and CDR2: GTSNPN, SVGIG (reference sequence). The CDR3 loop spans 16 amino acids. The CDR3 spells CAWSVGGLSANTEAFF. In DNA form, the CDR3 reads TGTGCCTGGAGTGTAGGGGGTCTGAGCGCGAACACTGAAGCTTTCTTT.

The chain employs TRBV14 and TRBJ1-2; a possible D gene is TRBD1 (5 bases). Trimming left V 2 bases short and J 4 bases short, with 11 bases between. Looked up from germline, CDR1 is SGHDN and CDR2 is FVKESK. The length of the CDR3 is 14 residues. CDR3 loop: CASSQLGPFYGYTF. In nucleotides, the CDR3 is TGTGCCAGCAGCCAACTGGGGCCCTTCTATGGCTACACCTTC. The full variable domain, completed using reference TRBV14 and TRBJ1-2, is EAGVTQFPSHSVIEKGQTVTLRCDPISGHDNLYWYRRVMGKEIKFLLHFVKESKQDESGMPNNRFLAERTGGTYSTLKVQPAELEDSGVYFCASSQLGPFYGYTFGSGTRLTVV.

Many counts were recorded for this clonotype. The rearrangement links TRBV12-3 or TRBV12-4 to TRBJ2-3; no clear D. The CDR3 is 15 amino acids. Trimming removed 1 base at V and 2 bases at J, with 10 bases between. The CDR3 coding sequence is TGTGCCAGCAGTTTAGGACGGACCAACACAGATACGCAGTATTTT. It specifies CASSLGRTNTDTQYF.

This clonotype was counted a single time. This may be a read error, as it is one base from a much larger clone. The chain recombines TRBV27 with TRBJ2-7; 8 bases fit TRBD1. Germline CDR1 MNHEY, CDR2 SMNVEV (reference sequence). CDR3 length equals 15 residues. Trimming took 5 bases from V and 1 from J; bases not matched to a gene: 7. The CDR3 here is CASSNRDRSSYEQYF. CDR3 nucleotide sequence: TGTGCCAGCAGTAACCGGGACAGGAGTTCCTACGAGCAGTACTTC.

V gene TRBV27 combines with J gene TRBJ2-1; D gene ambiguous. The CDR3 has 13 residues. V lost 3 bases to trimming and J lost 8 bases, with 11 bases between them. Germline V lookup: CDR1 MNHEY, CDR2 SMNVEV (reference sequence). The CDR3 loop is CASSFLYSDEQFF. The CDR3 bases are TGTGCCAGCAGTTTCCTTTATTCCGATGAGCAGTTCTTC.

This clonotype was counted a few times. The chain couples TRBV29-1 to TRBJ2-7, with D maybe TRBD1 (7 bases). This CDR3 contains 13 residues. V was clipped by 3 bases and J by 7 bases, with 16 bases between them. CDR1 is SQVTM, CDR2 ANQGSEA, per germline. This CDR3 is CSVDGQGGSEQYF. CDR3 nucleotides: TGCAGCGTTGACGGTCAGGGGGGATCTGAGCAGTACTTC.